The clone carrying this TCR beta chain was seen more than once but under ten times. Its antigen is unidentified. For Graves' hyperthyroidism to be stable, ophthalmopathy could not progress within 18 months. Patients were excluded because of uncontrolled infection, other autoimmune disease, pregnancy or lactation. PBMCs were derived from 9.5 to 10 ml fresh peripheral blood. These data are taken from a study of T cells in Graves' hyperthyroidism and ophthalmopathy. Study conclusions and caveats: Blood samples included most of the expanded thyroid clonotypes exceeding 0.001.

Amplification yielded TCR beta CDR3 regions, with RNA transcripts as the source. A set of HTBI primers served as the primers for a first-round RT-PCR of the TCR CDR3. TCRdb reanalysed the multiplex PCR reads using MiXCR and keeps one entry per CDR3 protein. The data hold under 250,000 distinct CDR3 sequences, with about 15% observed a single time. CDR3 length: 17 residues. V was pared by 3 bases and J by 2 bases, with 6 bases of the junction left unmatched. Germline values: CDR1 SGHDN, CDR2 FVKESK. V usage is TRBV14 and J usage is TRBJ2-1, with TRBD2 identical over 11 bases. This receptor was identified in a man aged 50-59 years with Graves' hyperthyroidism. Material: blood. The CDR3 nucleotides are TGTGCCAGCAGCCACCTAGCGGGAGGAAAACCCTACAATGAGCAGTTCTTC. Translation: CASSHLAGGKPYNEQFF.